This is a list of T cell receptor beta chains from one sample in a study of glioma-infiltrating T cells after dendritic cell vaccination. The protocol was immunoSEQ multiplex PCR, while the TCRdb copy is restricted to in-frame clones and leaves out a portion. The sample holds tens of thousands of clones, around 90% seen once. The sample in question was blood, obtained after dendritic cell vaccination. The source is a human donor with glioblastoma. Each CDR3 is given with its conserved first and last residue. Fields, in order: V gene, J gene, CDR3 length, CDR3 protein.

v_call: TRBV18; j_call: TRBJ1-1; cdr3_length: 13; cdr3_aa: CASSDRDRGQAFF
v_call: TRBV5-1; j_call: TRBJ2-6; cdr3_length: 17; cdr3_aa: CASSLAPQGAGANVLTF
v_call: TRBV5-4; j_call: TRBJ1-4; cdr3_length: 15; cdr3_aa: CASSSEGTGSGKLFF
v_call: TRBV4-2; j_call: TRBJ2-1; cdr3_length: 17; cdr3_aa: CASSQRFGGDSYNEQFF
v_call: TRBV5-1; j_call: TRBJ2-7; cdr3_length: 15; cdr3_aa: CASSLPGQGAYEQYF
v_call: TRBV15; j_call: TRBJ1-1; cdr3_length: 12; cdr3_aa: CATSRDRTTSFF
v_call: TRBV21-1; j_call: TRBJ1-1; cdr3_length: 16; cdr3_aa: CASSKRGGTGNTEAFF
v_call: TRBV29-1; j_call: TRBJ2-7; cdr3_length: 12; cdr3_aa: CSVEKSAYEQYF
v_call: TRBV10-3; j_call: TRBJ2-7; cdr3_length: 16; cdr3_aa: CAISEPGDRGRYEQYF
v_call: TRBV5-4; j_call: TRBJ1-1; cdr3_length: 15; cdr3_aa: CASSFWTGMDTEAFF
v_call: TRBV30; j_call: TRBJ1-5; cdr3_length: 13; cdr3_aa: CAWGTGANQPQHF
v_call: TRBV23-1; j_call: TRBJ2-5; cdr3_length: 12; cdr3_aa: CASPPREETQYF
v_call: TRBV10-1; j_call: TRBJ1-1; cdr3_length: 13; cdr3_aa: CASNPGGFAEAFF
v_call: TRBV7-9; j_call: TRBJ1-1; cdr3_length: 11; cdr3_aa: CASSRDFEAFF
v_call: TRBV6-1; j_call: TRBJ1-5; cdr3_length: 18; cdr3_aa: CASSEAPRQGRGNQPQHF
v_call: TRBV6-5; j_call: TRBJ1-3; cdr3_length: 15; cdr3_aa: CASGGTAHSGNTIYF
v_call: TRBV2; j_call: TRBJ1-1; cdr3_length: 13; cdr3_aa: CASVSQTNTEAFF
v_call: TRBV7-2; j_call: TRBJ2-1; cdr3_length: 15; cdr3_aa: CASSYTGQGYNEQFF
v_call: TRBV5-1; j_call: TRBJ2-7; cdr3_length: 16; cdr3_aa: CASSRTGTASGYEQYF
v_call: TRBV6-6; j_call: TRBJ1-2; cdr3_length: 16; cdr3_aa: CASSSTSRGGFYGYTF
v_call: TRBV7-9; j_call: TRBJ2-2; cdr3_length: 17; cdr3_aa: CASSSPRLATNTGELFF
v_call: TRBV2; j_call: TRBJ1-6; cdr3_length: 17; cdr3_aa: CASGGYRDFSYNSPLHF
v_call: TRBV6-4; j_call: TRBJ1-2; cdr3_length: 14; cdr3_aa: CASSGTGATYGYTF
v_call: TRBV13; j_call: TRBJ2-5; cdr3_length: 15; cdr3_aa: CASSSSGGQQETQYF
v_call: TRBV5-8; j_call: TRBJ1-5; cdr3_length: 13; cdr3_aa: CASSSRDYQPQHF
v_call: TRBV21-1; j_call: TRBJ1-1; cdr3_length: 17; cdr3_aa: CASSKVLKLDKDTEAFF
v_call: TRBV7-6; j_call: TRBJ2-7; cdr3_length: 12; cdr3_aa: CASSWGQGEQYF
v_call: TRBV27; j_call: TRBJ2-3; cdr3_length: 17; cdr3_aa: CASSPTPAGGLTDTQYF
v_call: TRBV14; j_call: TRBJ2-2; cdr3_length: 16; cdr3_aa: CASSKRQGEGAGELFF
v_call: TRBV4-2; j_call: TRBJ2-7; cdr3_length: 16; cdr3_aa: CASSSRGTSRTYEQYF
v_call: TRBV19; j_call: TRBJ1-3; cdr3_length: 17; cdr3_aa: CASTDRRGASSGNTIYF
v_call: TRBV18; j_call: TRBJ2-5; cdr3_length: 15; cdr3_aa: CASSPTGDSQETQYF
v_call: TRBV30; j_call: TRBJ2-7; cdr3_length: 8; cdr3_aa: CARRTSGF